The 27 T cell receptor beta chains given below trace back to one sample, sequenced in a study of long-term antiretroviral therapy in people with HIV. With survey level as its setting, the immunoSEQ assay was v3.0. Profiled with immunoSEQ multiplex PCR; TCRdb holds only in-frame clones, not every one. The sample shows tens of thousands of clones, around 79% of them seen only once. Source: unsorted PBMCs, taken 4.1 years after starting antiretroviral therapy. The receptors derive from a woman aged 40 to 50 with HIV.

The rearrangement joins TRBV5-6 to TRBJ1-1; 7 bases align to TRBD1. Trimming took 4 bases from V and 1 from J; bases not matched to a gene: 7. CDR1 is SGHDT, CDR2 YYEEEE, per germline. This CDR3 region has 15 residues. For the CDR3, the DNA is TGTGCCAGCAGCCCGACAGGGCGTAAGAACACTGAAGCTTTCTTT. Encoded protein: CASSPTGRKNTEAFF.

Concerning this clone itself: One end of the junction fails to match germline, which may point to a read error. The rearrangement links TRBV2 to TRBJ1-1; tentatively, D is TRBD1 (5 bases). Germline V gene data show CDR1 as SNHLY and CDR2 as FYNNEI. The CDR3 covers 12 residues. The chain's CDR3 is CASLPGTSEAFF. The CDR3 DNA is TGTGCCAGCCTTCCCGGGACCTCTGAGGCTTTCTTT.

The J gene is TRBJ1-3, the V gene TRBV4-1; no definite D call. With 4 bases removed from V and 0 bases from J, the gap between germline ends came to 1 base. CDR1 is MGHRA and CDR2 is YSYEKL in the germline V gene. The CDR3 contains 12 residues. CDR3 protein: CASSLSGNTIYF. DNA for the CDR3: TGCGCCAGCAGCCTCTCTGGAAACACCATATATTTT.

The rearrangement links TRBV2 to TRBJ1-1; 8 bases match TRBD1. Germline CDR1 is SNHLY and CDR2 is FYNNEI. The CDR3 sequence is 14 residues long. Trimming took 6 bases from V and 3 from J; bases not matched to a gene: 6. CDR3 sequence reads: CASSGQGGDTEAFF. DNA for the CDR3: TGTGCCAGCAGCGGACAGGGAGGTGACACTGAAGCTTTCTTT.

The chain combines TRBV29-1 with TRBJ2-1; TRBD2 matches at 7 bases. This CDR3 is built from 11 residues. V lost 8 bases to trimming and J lost 8 bases; unmatched junction nucleotides: 6. Germline-derived CDR1 and CDR2 are SQVTM and ANQGSEA. For the CDR3, the DNA is TGCAGCATAAACGGACTAGATGAGCAGTTCTTC. Residues: CSINGLDEQFF.

V is TRBV5-1 and J is TRBJ2-3; no definite D call. V was pared by 2 bases and J by 2 bases, with 12 bases between. The CDR3 sequence is 15 residues long. In germline, CDR1 is SGHRS, CDR2 YFSETQ. The CDR3 nucleotides are TGCGCCAGCAGCTTCTCCGGGTCGGACACAGATACGCAGTATTTT. Its translation: CASSFSGSDTDTQYF. Filled out from reference TRBV5-1 and TRBJ2-3, the complete variable domain reads KAGVTQTPRYLIKTRGQQVTLSCSPISGHRSVSWYQQTPGQGLQFLFEYFSETQRNKGNFPGRFSGRQFSNSRSEMNVSTLELGDSALYLCASSFSGSDTDTQYFGPGTRLTVL.

The rearrangement uses TRBV14 and TRBJ2-7; 7 bases fit TRBD1. The trim removed 0 bases at V and 4 bases at J, leaving 9 bases unmatched. This CDR3 has 16 amino acids. Germline CDR1 reads SGHDN; CDR2 reads FVKESK. Here the CDR3 reads CASSQEGWDRKYEQYF. CDR3 bases: TGTGCCAGCAGCCAAGAAGGGTGGGACAGAAAATACGAGCAGTACTTC.

This chain connects TRBV5-5 to TRBJ2-7; tentatively, D is TRBD2 (6 bases). Germline CDR1 is SGHKS and CDR2 is YYEKEE (reference sequence). The CDR3 has 16 amino acids. V gave up 0 bases and J gave up 2 bases, with 15 bases separating them. CDR3 protein: CASSLEGGRAAYEQYF. CDR3 DNA: TGTGCCAGCAGCTTGGAGGGAGGCAGGGCTGCCTACGAGCAGTACTTC.

The chain employs TRBV7-8 and TRBJ2-2; D may be TRBD1 (5 bases). V lost 5 bases and J lost 0, with 16 bases in between. The germline gives CDR1 SGHVS, CDR2 FQNEAQ. This CDR3 contains 17 residues. Here the CDR3 reads CASSPDPGAPNTGELFF. CDR3 bases: TGTGCCAGCAGCCCTGACCCTGGGGCCCCGAACACCGGGGAGCTGTTTTTT.

V usage is TRBV5-4 and J usage is TRBJ2-1; TRBD1 matches at 7 bases. V dropped 4 bases and J dropped 2; count of bases not matched to a gene: 9. Germline values: CDR1 SGHNT, CDR2 YYREEE (reference sequence). The CDR3 length is 16 residues. The CDR3 DNA follows: TGTGCCAGCAGCCTGGACGGGACAGAAACCTACAATGAGCAGTTCTTC. It translates to CASSLDGTETYNEQFF.

The chain couples TRBV5-4 to TRBJ2-2, with 8 bases lining up with TRBD2. V dropped 4 bases and J dropped 4; count of bases not matched to a gene: 3. CDR1 is SGHNT and CDR2 is YYREEE in the germline V gene (reference sequence). This CDR3 is 14 amino acids long. The CDR3 DNA is TGTGCCAGCAGCCCGGGACTAGGCACCGGGGAGCTGTTTTTT. Protein: CASSPGLGTGELFF.

The chain couples TRBV6-1 to TRBJ2-3, with D possibly being TRBD2 (5 bases). From germline, CDR1 is MNHNS and CDR2 SASEGT. The CDR3 spans 15 residues. Trimming pared 6 bases from V and 0 bases from J, leaving 13 bases between. CDR3 protein: CASSQLVASTDTQYF. The CDR3, as DNA: TGTGCCAGCAGCCAACTAGTGGCAAGCACAGATACGCAGTATTTT.

Regarding this clone: Germline is not matched at one junction end, which may reflect a read error. V usage is TRBV15 and J usage is TRBJ1-1; possibly TRBD1 for D (6 bases). This CDR3 spans 13 amino acids. Germline loops: CDR1 LNHNV, CDR2 YYDKDF (reference sequence). The DNA for the CDR3 is TGTGCCACCAGGAGAGCAGGGGCCCCTGAAGCTTTCTTT. This encodes CATRRAGAPEAFF. The whole variable domain, filled in from reference TRBV15 and TRBJ1-1, reads DAMVIQNPRYQVTQFGKPVTLSCSQTLNHNVMYWYQQKSSQAPKLLFHYYDKDFNNEADTPDNFQSRRPNTSFCFLDIRSPGLGDTAMYLCATRRAGAPEAFFGQGTRLTVV.

This clone showed up just a few times. V usage is TRBV30 and J usage is TRBJ2-2; the match to TRBD2 covers 12 bases. V shed 2 bases and J 0 bases; nucleotides not matched to a gene: 7. The V gene's germline CDR1 is GTSNPN and CDR2 SVGIG (reference sequence). This CDR3 is built from 18 residues. CDR3 coding DNA: TGTGCCTGGAGTATCGGGACTAGCGGGCCTCCGAACACCGGGGAGCTGTTTTTT. It translates to CAWSIGTSGPPNTGELFF.

This rearrangement joins TRBV4-3 to TRBJ1-2; TRBD1 might be the D (5 bases). V was shortened by 1 base and J by 8 bases, with 20 bases between the two germline ends. Germline CDR1 reads LGHNA; CDR2 reads YSLEER. The CDR3 length is 16 residues. The CDR3 sequence: CASSQGRAGLSRGYTF. The CDR3 nucleotides read TGCGCCAGCAGCCAAGGCCGCGCAGGGCTTTCCCGCGGCTACACCTTC.

V usage is TRBV30 and J usage is TRBJ1-1; TRBD1 matches 8 bases. The germline V gene encodes CDR1 GTSNPN and CDR2 SVGIG (reference sequence). The CDR3 has 15 amino acids. With V trimmed by 6 bases and J by 5 bases, 14 bases remained unmatched. CDR3 in amino acids: CACEPRQGKGTEAFF. The CDR3 DNA reads TGTGCCTGTGAGCCAAGACAGGGGAAAGGGACTGAAGCTTTCTTT.

The gene calls are TRBV7-6 and TRBJ2-1; the D is unclear. Between the trimmed V and J ends, which lost 0 bases and 8 bases, there was a span of 8 bases. The CDR3 runs to 13 residues. Germline CDR1 SGHVS, CDR2 FNYEAQ. The CDR3 DNA sequence: TGTGCCAGCAGCTTAGCGCAATGGGATGAGCAGTTCTTC. Protein: CASSLAQWDEQFF.

The V and J genes are TRBV5-4 and TRBJ2-1; TRBD2 matches at 7 bases. V was clipped by 0 bases and J by 4 bases; unmatched bases: 4. The CDR3 length is 15 residues. The germline V gene has CDR1 SGHNT and CDR2 YYREEE (reference sequence). The CDR3 reads CASSLEAGAYNEQFF. CDR3 DNA: TGTGCCAGCAGCTTGGAGGCGGGAGCATACAATGAGCAGTTCTTC. The full variable domain, completed using reference TRBV5-4 and TRBJ2-1, is ETGVTQSPTHLIKTRGQQVTLRCSSQSGHNTVSWYQQALGQGPQFIFQYYREEENGRGNFPPRFSGLQFPNYSSELNVNALELDDSALYLCASSLEAGAYNEQFFGPGTRLTVL.

V usage is TRBV5-1 and J usage is TRBJ1-5; D unresolved. CDR3 length: 14 amino acids. Trimming stripped 4 bases from V and 0 bases from J, with 8 bases between. Germline CDR1 and CDR2: SGHRS and YFSETQ. The CDR3 DNA reads as TGCGCCAGCAGCACGGACGCTAGCAATCAGCCCCAGCATTTT. Translating gives CASSTDASNQPQHF.

This chain joins TRBV5-1 and TRBJ1-5; TRBD1 might be the D (5 bases). The CDR3 runs 13 residues. Looked up from germline, CDR1 is SGHRS and CDR2 is YFSETQ. V was pared by 0 bases and J by 7 bases, with 8 bases between. The CDR3 bases are TGCGCCAGCAGCTTGGGGGGGGGACAGCCCCAGCATTTT. Translating gives CASSLGGGQPQHF.

This clone was observed a handful of times. The chain employs TRBV18 and TRBJ2-1; tentatively, D is TRBD1 (5 bases). The CDR3 contains 13 residues. V dropped 3 bases and J dropped 8 bases, with 11 bases sitting between them. Germline CDR1 is KGHSH and CDR2 is LQKENI. CDR3 DNA: TGTGCCAGCTCACCCGGACCCAGGGATGAGCAGTTCTTC. This translates into CASSPGPRDEQFF. Variable domain in full (rest from reference TRBV18 and TRBJ2-1): NAGVMQNPRHLVRRRGQEARLRCSPMKGHSHVYWYRQLPEEGLKFMVYLQKENIIDESGMPKERFSAEFPKEGPSILRIQQVVRGDSAAYFCASSPGPRDEQFFGPGTRLTVL.

J is TRBJ1-6 and V is TRBV6-1; a weak D match, TRBD1 (5 bases). The CDR3 covers 14 residues. Trimming took off 7 bases at V and 3 bases at J, with 10 bases between the two ends. CDR1 MNHNS and CDR2 SASEGT come from the germline V gene. CDR3 in DNA: TGTGCCAGCAAATTGGGGGGCTATAATTCACCCCTCCACTTT. Residues: CASKLGGYNSPLHF.

This clone was seen a few times. This chain joins TRBV29-1 and TRBJ1-3; the D gene is possibly TRBD1 (5 bases). Germline V gene data show CDR1 as SQVTM and CDR2 as ANQGSEA. Trimming removed 7 bases from V and 3 bases from J, with 7 bases in between. The CDR3 is 11 amino acids. CDR3 DNA: TGCAGCGGACAGTATGGAAACACCATATATTTT. Its protein is CSGQYGNTIYF. The entire variable domain, with the rest obtained from reference TRBV29-1 and TRBJ1-3, is as follows: SAVISQKPSRDICQRGTSLTIQCQVDSQVTMMFWYRQQPGQSLTLIATANQGSEATYESGFVIDKFPISRPNLTFSTLTVSNMSPEDSSIYLCSGQYGNTIYFGEGSWLTVV.

The V and J genes are TRBV4-3 and TRBJ2-3, with 11 bases lining up with TRBD2. This CDR3 comprises 22 residues. V was pared by 0 bases and J by 6 bases, with 23 bases of the junction left unmatched. Germline V lookup: CDR1 LGHNA, CDR2 YSLEER. CDR3: CASSQDWVLVLAGGSAPDTQYF. The DNA for the CDR3 is TGCGCCAGCAGCCAAGATTGGGTCCTGGTGTTAGCGGGGGGGTCGGCCCCGGATACGCAGTATTTT.

The J gene is TRBJ1-5, the V gene TRBV19; D gene uncertain. The CDR3 spans 12 residues. The germline gives CDR1 LNHDA, CDR2 SQIVND (reference sequence). Trimming removed 3 bases from V and 6 bases from J, with 6 bases in between. In nucleotides, the CDR3 is TGTGCCAGTAGTATTCAAGGTCAGCCCCAGCATTTT. This gives the protein CASSIQGQPQHF.

This clone occurred once. The rearrangement uses TRBV7-2 and TRBJ2-7, with 7 nucleotides matching TRBD1. This CDR3 region has 15 residues. The germline gives CDR1 SGHTA, CDR2 FQGNSA. V shed 3 bases, J shed 2 bases, and the junction held 7 bases outside the gene matches. The CDR3 protein is CASSFTGTVPYEQYF. In DNA, the CDR3 is TGTGCCAGCAGCTTCACCGGGACAGTCCCCTACGAGCAGTACTTC. Filled out from reference TRBV7-2 and TRBJ2-7, the complete variable domain reads GAGVSQSPSNKVTEKGKDVELRCDPISGHTALYWYRQSLGQGLEFLIYFQGNSAPDKSGLPSDRFSAERTGGSVSTLTIQRTQQEDSAVYLCASSFTGTVPYEQYFGPGTRLTVT.

This rearrangement joins TRBV2 to TRBJ2-5; D gene uncertain. Germline CDR1 and CDR2: SNHLY and FYNNEI. The CDR3 has 17 amino acids. The V gene lost 2 bases and the J gene lost 3 bases, with 19 bases spanning the gap. The DNA for the CDR3 is TGTGCCAGCAGTGAACGGTTCAGTCTTGGGTATAAAGAGACCCAGTACTTC. Its protein product is CASSERFSLGYKETQYF.